One TCR beta chain is described in this entry. V gave up 0 bases and J gave up 5 bases, with 13 bases separating them. Germline-derived CDR1 and CDR2 are MRHNA and SNTAGT. The CDR3 spans 15 residues. The source of the sample is a study of cytomegalovirus exposure and HLA in healthy donors. Use of 60 Vbeta and 13 Jbeta primers characterized the PCR. Assay used: immunoSEQ multiplex PCR; TCRdb lists only in-frame clones, some missing. The table includes 100,000 to 150,000 clones, 77% detected once. Material for sequencing was PBMCs. The clonotype originates from a human donor in good health. The gene calls are TRBV6-4 and TRBJ1-2; D may be TRBD1 (5 bases). The CDR3 DNA follows: TGTGCCAGCAGTGACTCGATAGACAGCCATTATGGCTACACCTTC. Protein sequence: CASSDSIDSHYGYTF.